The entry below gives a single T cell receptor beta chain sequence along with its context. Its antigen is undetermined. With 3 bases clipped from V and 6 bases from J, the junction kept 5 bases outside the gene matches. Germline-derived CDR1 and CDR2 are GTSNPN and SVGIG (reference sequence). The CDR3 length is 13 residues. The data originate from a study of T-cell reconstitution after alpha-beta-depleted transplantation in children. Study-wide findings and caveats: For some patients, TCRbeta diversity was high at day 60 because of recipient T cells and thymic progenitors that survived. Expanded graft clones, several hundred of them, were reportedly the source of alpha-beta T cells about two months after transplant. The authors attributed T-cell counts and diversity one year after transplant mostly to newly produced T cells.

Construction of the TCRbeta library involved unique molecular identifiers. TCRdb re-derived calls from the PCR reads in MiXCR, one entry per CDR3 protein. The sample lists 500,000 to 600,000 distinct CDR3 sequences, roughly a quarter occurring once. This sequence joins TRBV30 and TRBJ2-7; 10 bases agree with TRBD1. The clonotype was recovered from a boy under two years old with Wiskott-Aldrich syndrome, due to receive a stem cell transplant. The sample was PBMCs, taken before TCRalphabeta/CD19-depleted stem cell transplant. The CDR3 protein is CAWRRQGASEQYF. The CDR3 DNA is TGTGCCTGGAGGCGACAGGGGGCGTCCGAGCAGTACTTC.